The source of this TCR beta chain is a study of blood T cells in healthy people across ages. Using a J-beta primer mix together with a sample-barcoded 5' primer, a second PCR was run for roughly 7 to 11 cycles. TCRdb independently ran MiXCR on the 5' RACE reads; one entry per CDR3 protein. The table lists some 800,000 distinct CDR3 sequences, roughly 44% of them singletons. This clonotype is a singleton in its sample. This receptor was taken from a man in his 60s in good health. Sequenced: blood.

CDR3 nucleotide sequence: TGTGCCAGCAACCGAGGGGCAGATACGCAGTATTTT. It translates to CASNRGADTQYF. V usage is TRBV6-2 or TRBV6-3 and J usage is TRBJ2-3, with D tentatively TRBD1 or TRBD2 (5 bases each). Trimming pared 7 bases from V and 4 bases from J, leaving 9 bases between. CDR1 is MNHEY, CDR2 SVGEGT, per germline. The CDR3 spans 12 residues.